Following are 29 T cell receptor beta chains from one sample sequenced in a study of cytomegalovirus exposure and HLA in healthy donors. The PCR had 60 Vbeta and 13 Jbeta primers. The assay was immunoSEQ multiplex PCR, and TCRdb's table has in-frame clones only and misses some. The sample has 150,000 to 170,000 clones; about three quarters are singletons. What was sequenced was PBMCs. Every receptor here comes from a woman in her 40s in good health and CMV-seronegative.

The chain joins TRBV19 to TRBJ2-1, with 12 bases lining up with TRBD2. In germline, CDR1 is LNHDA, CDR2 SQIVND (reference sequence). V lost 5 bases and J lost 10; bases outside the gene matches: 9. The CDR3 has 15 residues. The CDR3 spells CASSSSQTSGGEQFF. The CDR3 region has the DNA TGTGCCAGTAGTTCCTCACAGACTAGCGGGGGAGAGCAGTTCTTC.

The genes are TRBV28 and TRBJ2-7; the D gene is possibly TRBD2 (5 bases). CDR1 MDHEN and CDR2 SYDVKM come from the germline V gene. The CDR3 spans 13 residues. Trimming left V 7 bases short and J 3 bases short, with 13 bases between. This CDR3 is CASTLDGVYEQYF. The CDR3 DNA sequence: TGTGCCAGCACCCTGGACGGGGTCTACGAGCAGTACTTC.

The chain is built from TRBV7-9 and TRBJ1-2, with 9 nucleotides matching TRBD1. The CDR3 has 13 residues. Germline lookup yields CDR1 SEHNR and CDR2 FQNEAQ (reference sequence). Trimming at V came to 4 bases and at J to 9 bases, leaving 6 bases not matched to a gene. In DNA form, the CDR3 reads TGTGCCAGCAGCTGGGACAGGGCTATTAGCTACACCTTC. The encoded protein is CASSWDRAISYTF.

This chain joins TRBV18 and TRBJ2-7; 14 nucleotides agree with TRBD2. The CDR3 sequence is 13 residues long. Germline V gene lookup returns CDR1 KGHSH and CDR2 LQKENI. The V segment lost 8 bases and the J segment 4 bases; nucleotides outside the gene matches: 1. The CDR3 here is CASRLAGGYEQYF. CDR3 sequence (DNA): TGTGCCAGCCGACTAGCGGGGGGGTACGAGCAGTACTTC. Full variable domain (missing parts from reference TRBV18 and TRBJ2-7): NAGVMQNPRHLVRRRGQEARLRCSPMKGHSHVYWYRQLPEEGLKFMVYLQKENIIDESGMPKERFSAEFPKEGPSILRIQQVVRGDSAAYFCASRLAGGYEQYFGPGTRLTVT.

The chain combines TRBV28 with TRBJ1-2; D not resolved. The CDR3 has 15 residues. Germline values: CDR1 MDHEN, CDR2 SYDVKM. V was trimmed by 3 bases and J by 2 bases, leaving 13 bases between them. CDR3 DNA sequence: TGTGCCAGCAGTTTGAAGTGGTGGCAGAACTATGGCTACACCTTC. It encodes CASSLKWWQNYGYTF.

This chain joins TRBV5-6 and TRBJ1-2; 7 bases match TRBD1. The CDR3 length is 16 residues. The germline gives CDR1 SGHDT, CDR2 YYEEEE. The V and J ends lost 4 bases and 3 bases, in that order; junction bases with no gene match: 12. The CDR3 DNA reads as TGTGCCAGCAGCCGGGACAGCATTCTAAGGCACTATGGCTACACCTTC. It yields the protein CASSRDSILRHYGYTF.

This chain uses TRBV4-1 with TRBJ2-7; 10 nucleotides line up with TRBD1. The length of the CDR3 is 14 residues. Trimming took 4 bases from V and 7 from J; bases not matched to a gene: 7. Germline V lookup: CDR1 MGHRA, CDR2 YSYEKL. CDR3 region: CASSRGQGVEEQYF. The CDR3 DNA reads TGCGCCAGCAGCCGCGGACAGGGGGTCGAGGAGCAGTACTTC.

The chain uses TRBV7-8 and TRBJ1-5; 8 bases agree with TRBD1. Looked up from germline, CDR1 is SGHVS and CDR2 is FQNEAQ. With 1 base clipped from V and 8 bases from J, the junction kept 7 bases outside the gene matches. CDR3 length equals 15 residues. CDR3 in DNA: TGTGCCAGCAGCTTAGATGGCAGGGGGCAGGAGCCCCAGCATTTT. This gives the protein CASSLDGRGQEPQHF.

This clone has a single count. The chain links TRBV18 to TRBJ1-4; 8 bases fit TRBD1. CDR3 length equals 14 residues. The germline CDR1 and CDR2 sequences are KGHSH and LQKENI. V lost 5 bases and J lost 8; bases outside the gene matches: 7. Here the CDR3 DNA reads TGTGCCAGCTCAAGGGGACAGGCGCGAGAAAAACTGTTTTTT. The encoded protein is CASSRGQAREKLFF.

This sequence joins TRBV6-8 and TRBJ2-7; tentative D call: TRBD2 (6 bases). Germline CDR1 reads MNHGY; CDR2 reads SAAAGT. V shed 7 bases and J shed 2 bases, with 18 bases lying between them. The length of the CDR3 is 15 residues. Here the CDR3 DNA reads TGTGCCAGCAAGGGTAGGGGTAGCGGCGCCTACGAGCAGTACTTC. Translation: CASKGRGSGAYEQYF.

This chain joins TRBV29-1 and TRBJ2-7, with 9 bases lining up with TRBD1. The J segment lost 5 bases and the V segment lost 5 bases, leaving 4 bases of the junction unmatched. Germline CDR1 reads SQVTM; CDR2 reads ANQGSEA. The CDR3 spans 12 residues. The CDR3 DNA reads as TGCAGCGTTTCCGACAGGGGGAACGAGCAGTACTTC. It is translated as CSVSDRGNEQYF.

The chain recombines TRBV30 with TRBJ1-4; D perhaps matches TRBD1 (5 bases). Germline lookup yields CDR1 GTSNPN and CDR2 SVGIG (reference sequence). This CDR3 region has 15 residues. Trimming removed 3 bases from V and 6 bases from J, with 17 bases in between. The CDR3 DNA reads TGTGCCTGGAGCCGCGAAGGGGAAGACCATGAAAAACTGTTTTTT. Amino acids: CAWSREGEDHEKLFF.

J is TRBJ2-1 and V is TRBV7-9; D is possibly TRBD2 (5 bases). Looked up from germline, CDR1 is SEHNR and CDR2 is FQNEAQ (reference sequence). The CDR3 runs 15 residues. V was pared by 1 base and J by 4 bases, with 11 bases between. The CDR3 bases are TGTGCCAGCAGCTTAGGGGGAGCTCTATACAATGAGCAGTTCTTC. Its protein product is CASSLGGALYNEQFF.

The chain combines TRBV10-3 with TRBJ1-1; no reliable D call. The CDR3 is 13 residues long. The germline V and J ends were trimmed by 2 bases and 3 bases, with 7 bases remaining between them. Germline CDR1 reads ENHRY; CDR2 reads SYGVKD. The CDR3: CAISENRDTEAFF. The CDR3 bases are TGTGCCATCAGTGAGAACCGGGACACTGAAGCTTTCTTT.

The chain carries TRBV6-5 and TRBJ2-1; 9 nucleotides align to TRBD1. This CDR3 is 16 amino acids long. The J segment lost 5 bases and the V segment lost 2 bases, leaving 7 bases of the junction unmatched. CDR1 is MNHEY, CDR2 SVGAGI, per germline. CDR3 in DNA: TGTGCCAGCAGTTACGTAAGGACAGGGGTCCACAATGAGCAGTTCTTC. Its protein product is CASSYVRTGVHNEQFF.

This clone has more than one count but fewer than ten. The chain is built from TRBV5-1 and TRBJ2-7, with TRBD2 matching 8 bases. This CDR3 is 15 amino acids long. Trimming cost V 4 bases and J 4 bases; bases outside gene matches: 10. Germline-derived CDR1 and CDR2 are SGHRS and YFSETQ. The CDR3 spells CASSATGGPIYEQYF. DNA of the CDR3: TGCGCCAGCAGCGCGACGGGAGGGCCTATTTACGAGCAGTACTTC.

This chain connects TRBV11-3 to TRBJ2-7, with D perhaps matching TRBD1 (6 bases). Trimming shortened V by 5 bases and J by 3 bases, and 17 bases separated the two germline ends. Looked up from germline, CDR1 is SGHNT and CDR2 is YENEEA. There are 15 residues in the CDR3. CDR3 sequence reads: CASSQAGTPIYEQYF. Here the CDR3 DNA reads TGTGCCAGCAGCCAAGCCGGGACACCGATCTACGAGCAGTACTTC.

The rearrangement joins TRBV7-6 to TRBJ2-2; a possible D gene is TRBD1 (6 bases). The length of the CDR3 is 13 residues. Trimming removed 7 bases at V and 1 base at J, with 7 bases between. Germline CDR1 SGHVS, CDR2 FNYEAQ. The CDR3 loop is CASIQGNTGELFF. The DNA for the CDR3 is TGTGCCAGCATACAGGGGAACACCGGGGAGCTGTTTTTT. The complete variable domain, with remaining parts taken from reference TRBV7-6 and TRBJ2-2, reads GAGVSQSPRYKVTKRGQDVALRCDPISGHVSLYWYRQALGQGPEFLTYFNYEAQQDKSGLPNDRFSAERPEGSISTLTIQRTEQRDSAMYRCASIQGNTGELFFGEGSRLTVL.

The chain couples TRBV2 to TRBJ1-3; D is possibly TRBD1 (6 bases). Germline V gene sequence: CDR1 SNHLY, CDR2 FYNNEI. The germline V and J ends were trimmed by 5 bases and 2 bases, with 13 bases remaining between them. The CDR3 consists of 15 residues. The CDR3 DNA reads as TGTGCCAGCAGTAAGGGACAAGGAACTGGAAACACCATATATTTT. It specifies CASSKGQGTGNTIYF.

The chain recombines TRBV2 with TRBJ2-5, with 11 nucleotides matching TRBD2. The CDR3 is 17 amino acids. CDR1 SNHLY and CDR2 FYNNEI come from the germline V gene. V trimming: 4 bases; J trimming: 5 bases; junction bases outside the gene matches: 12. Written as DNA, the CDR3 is TGTGCCAGCAGTGGCCCCGGGACTAGCGGACCGGTGGAGACCCAGTACTTC. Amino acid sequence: CASSGPGTSGPVETQYF.

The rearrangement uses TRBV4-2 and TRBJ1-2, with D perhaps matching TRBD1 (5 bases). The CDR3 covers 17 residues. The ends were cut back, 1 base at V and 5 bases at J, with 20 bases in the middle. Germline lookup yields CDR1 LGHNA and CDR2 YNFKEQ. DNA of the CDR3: TGTGCCAGCAGCCAAGCTTGGGTGGGGCAGGGAGGATATGGCTACACCTTC. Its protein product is CASSQAWVGQGGYGYTF.

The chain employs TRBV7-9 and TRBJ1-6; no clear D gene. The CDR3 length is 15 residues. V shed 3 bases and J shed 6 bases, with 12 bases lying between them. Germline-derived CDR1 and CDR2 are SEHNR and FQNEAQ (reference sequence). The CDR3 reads CASSFGEFSNSPLHF. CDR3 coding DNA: TGTGCCAGCAGCTTTGGGGAGTTTAGTAATTCACCCCTCCACTTT.

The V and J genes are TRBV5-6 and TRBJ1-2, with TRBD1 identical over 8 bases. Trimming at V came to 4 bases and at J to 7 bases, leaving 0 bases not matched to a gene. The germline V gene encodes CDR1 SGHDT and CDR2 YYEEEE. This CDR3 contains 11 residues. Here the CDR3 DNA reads TGTGCCAGCAGCCAGGGGGCTGGCTACACCTTC. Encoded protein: CASSQGAGYTF.

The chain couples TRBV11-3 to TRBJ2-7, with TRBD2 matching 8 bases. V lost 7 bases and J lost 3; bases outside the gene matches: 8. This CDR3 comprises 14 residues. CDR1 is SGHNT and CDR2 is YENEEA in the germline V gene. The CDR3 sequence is CASNEAGVVYEQYF. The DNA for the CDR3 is TGTGCCAGCAACGAAGCGGGAGTAGTCTACGAGCAGTACTTC. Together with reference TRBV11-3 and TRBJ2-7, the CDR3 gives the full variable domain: EAGVVQSPRYKIIEKKQPVAFWCNPISGHNTLYWYLQNLGQGPELLIRYENEEAVDDSQLPKDRFSAERLKGVDSTLKIQPAELGDSAVYLCASNEAGVVYEQYFGPGTRLTVT.

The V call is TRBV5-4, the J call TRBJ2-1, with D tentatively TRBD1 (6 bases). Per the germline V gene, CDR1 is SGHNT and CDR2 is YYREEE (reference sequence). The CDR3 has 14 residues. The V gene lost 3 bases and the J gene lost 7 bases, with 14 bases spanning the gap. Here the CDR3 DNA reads TGTGCCAGCAGCTCAGCGCGACAGGAAAATGAGCAGTTCTTC. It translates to CASSSARQENEQFF.

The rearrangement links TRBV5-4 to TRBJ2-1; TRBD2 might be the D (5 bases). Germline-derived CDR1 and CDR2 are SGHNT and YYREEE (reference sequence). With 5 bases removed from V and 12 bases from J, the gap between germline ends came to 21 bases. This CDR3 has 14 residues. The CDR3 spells CASSPLTGAGGQFF. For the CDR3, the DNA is TGTGCCAGCAGTCCCCTAACGGGCGCCGGAGGGCAGTTCTTC.

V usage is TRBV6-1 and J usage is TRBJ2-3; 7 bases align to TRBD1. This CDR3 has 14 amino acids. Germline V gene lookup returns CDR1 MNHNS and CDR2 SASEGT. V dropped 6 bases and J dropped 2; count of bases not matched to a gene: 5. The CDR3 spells CASRLTGITDTQYF. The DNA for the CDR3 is TGTGCCAGCAGACTGACAGGGATCACAGATACGCAGTATTTT.

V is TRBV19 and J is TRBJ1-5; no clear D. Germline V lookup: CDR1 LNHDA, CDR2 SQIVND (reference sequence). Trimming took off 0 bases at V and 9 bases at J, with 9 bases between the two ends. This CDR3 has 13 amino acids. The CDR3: CASSIDRGGPQHF. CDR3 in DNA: TGTGCCAGTAGTATAGATCGGGGAGGGCCCCAGCATTTT.

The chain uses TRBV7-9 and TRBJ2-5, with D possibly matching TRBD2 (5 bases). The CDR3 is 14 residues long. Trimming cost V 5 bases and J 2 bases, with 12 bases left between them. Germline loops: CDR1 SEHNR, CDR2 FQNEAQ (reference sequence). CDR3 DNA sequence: TGTGCCAGCAGCCCCATCCGGGAACAAGAGACCCAGTACTTC. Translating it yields CASSPIREQETQYF.